This T cell receptor (beta chain) was identified in a study of human T cells and chemical hapten exposure (dated by TCRdb to the early 2020s). Study-level background: For sensitization, 2% DPC in acetone was applied to an approximately 2 cm by approximately 2 cm area of upper inner arm skin. Twenty-nine alopecia patients provided blood for TCR sequencing at one to four time points (pre-sensitization, 2, 6 and 24 weeks). The libraries were sequenced as a pool, and the TCR yield per sample differed mostly because of small variations in library volumes within the pool. Patch tests used Finn chambers with 0.01% DPC on the upper back, scored after 6 days by International Contact Dermatitis Research Group standards. Throughout the study period of roughly five months, patients also received therapeutic DPC doses to the scalp every week. Blood samples were taken from patients before sensitization (week 0) and at 2, 6 and about 24 weeks after DPC sensitization. The mostly female patient cohort included alopecia areata with under or over 50% scalp involvement, alopecia totalis and alopecia universalis. Peripheral blood TCR repertoire changes were tracked in vivo in alopecia patients during primary and secondary sensitization to the hapten diphenylcyclopropenone (DPC). Paper-wide results and their limitations: Because all patients had alopecia, a presumed autoimmune disease, the immune response of the patients might differ from that of healthy individuals. After repeated subsampling, changes were observed in the strength of the expansion versus patch-test correlation and in the threshold at which the correlation became significant. The number of TCRs above 1 in 1000 frequency did not change with DPC sensitization; there was no evidence of global repertoire structure alterations. Significantly more large CDR3 similarity clusters were formed by expanded TCRs than by pre-sensitization or healthy control sets, consistent with antigen-driven responses. A positive correlation was found between the number of PT1 expanded TCRs and patch test score, with significance reached at thresholds 8, 16 and 32 but not 4.

Taken with the paper, the label for time point translates to: patch test 2, 6 weeks after DPC sensitization. Read against the paper, the sample's treatment or condition label means: therapeutic diphenylcyclopropenone sensitization with weekly scalp DPC. At every patch-test visit, the blood draw took place before the patch test was put on. To be eligible, patients had to be aged 18 to 70, diagnosed with alopecia and judged suitable for DPC therapy, while pregnant patients were excluded. Total RNA was extracted from unfractionated whole blood collected in Tempus Blood RNA tubes. The CDR3 holds 13 amino acids from the cysteine to the phenylalanine. Kept here is only the CDR3 DNA, which spans 39 bases and is read in frame from base 1. V is shortened by 2 bases, J by 8 bases, and the region joining them spans 10 bases. The germline V gene encodes CDR1 DFQATT and CDR2 SNEGSKA (reference sequence). Libraries were constructed by RACE. The reads were generated on a NextSeq 500. During library preparation, unique molecular identifiers were attached to individual cDNA molecules so that TCRs could be counted in a quantitative, reproducible way. For every blood RNA sample, sequencing covered both the TCR alpha and TCR beta chains. In the original analysis: Samples had a median of roughly 98,000 TCRs, with a range from 23,224 to 690,600. V, J and CDR3 annotation of the TCR reads was performed with the Decombinator software suite. Every sample was subsampled to the same number of TCRs (28,000) for the PS versus PT1 abundance plots. TCRs were defined as expanded if absent before sensitization and observed at least eight times at the 2-week time point. TCRdb's own reprocessing of the public reads used fastp at Q25 and MiXCR and kept productive beta chains. Rows matching on CDR3 protein sequence are summarized as one entry with the most common DNA and genes. In this record, the V and J calls reflect TCRdb's handling and not the investigators' own analysis. The sample table records around 80,000 distinct CDR3 sequences; approximately 7% of these occur just once. Of the sample, under 1.5% is held by the ten largest clones.

In this sample, this clonotype turned up many times. Its antigen is not yet known. The input lacks base qualities; no much larger clone sits a single base away. The receptor was isolated from a woman aged 25 to 39 with alopecia areata. Some clones in this sample may be carry-over from other donors' samples. Here the sequenced sample was whole blood, taken in connection with sensitization to the hapten diphenylcyclopropenone (DPC). The chain is made from TRBV20-1 and TRBJ1-6; possibly the D gene is TRBD1, per 6 matching bases. The CDR3 protein sequence reads: CSARSQGHSPLHF. DNA sequence: TGCAGTGCTAGATCACAGGGTCATTCACCCCTCCACTTT.